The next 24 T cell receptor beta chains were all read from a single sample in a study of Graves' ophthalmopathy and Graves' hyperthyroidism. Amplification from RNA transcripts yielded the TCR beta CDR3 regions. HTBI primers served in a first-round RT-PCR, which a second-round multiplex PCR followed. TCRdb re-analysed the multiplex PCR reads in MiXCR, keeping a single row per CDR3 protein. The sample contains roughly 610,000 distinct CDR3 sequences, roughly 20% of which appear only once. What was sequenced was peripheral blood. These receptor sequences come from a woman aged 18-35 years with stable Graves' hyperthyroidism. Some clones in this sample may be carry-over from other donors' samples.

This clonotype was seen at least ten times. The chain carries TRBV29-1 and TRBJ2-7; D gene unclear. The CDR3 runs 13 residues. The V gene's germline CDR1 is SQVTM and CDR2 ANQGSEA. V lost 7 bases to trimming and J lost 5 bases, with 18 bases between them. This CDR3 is CSASMVVGHEQYF. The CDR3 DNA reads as TGCAGCGCATCCATGGTTGTTGGACACGAGCAGTACTTC.

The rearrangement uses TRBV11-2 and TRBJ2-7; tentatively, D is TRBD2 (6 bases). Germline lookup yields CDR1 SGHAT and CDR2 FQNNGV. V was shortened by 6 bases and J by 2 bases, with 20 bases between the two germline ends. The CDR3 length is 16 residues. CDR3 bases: TGTGCCAGCAGACAAGGCGGGGCTAGTCCCCCCTACGAGCAGTACTTC. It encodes CASRQGGASPPYEQYF.

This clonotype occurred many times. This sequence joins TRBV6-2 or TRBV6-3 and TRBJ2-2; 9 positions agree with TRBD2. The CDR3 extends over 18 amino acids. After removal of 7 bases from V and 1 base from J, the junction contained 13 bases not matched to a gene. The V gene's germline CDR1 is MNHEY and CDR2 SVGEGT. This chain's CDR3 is CASKGGAGGPLNTGELFF. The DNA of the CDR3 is TGTGCCAGCAAGGGAGGAGCGGGGGGACCTCTGAACACCGGGGAGCTGTTTTTT.

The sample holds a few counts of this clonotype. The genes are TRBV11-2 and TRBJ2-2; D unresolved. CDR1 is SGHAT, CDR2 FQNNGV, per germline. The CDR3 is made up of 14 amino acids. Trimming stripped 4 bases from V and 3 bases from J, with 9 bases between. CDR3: CASSSLLHTGELFF. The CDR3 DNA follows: TGTGCCAGCAGCTCACTCCTTCACACCGGGGAGCTGTTTTTT.

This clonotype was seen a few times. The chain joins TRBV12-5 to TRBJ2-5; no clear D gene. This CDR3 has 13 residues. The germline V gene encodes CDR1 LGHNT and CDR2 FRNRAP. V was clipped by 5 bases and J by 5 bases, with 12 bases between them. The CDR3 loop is CASGNTREETQYF. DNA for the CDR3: TGTGCTAGTGGTAATACCCGAGAGGAGACCCAGTACTTC.

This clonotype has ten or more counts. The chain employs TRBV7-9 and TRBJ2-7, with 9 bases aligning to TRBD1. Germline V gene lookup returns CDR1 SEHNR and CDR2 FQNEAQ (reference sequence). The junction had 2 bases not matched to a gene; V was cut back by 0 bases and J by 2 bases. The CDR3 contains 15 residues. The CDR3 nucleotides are TGTGCCAGCAGCTTAGCGGGACAGGGCCCCTACGAGCAGTACTTC. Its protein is CASSLAGQGPYEQYF.

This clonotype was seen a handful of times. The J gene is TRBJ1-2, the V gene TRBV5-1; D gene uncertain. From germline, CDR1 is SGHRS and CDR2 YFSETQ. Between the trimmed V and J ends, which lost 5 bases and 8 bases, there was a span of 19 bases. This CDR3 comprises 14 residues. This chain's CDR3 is CASRSGFLEDGYTF. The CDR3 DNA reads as TGCGCCAGCAGATCGGGTTTTTTGGAGGACGGCTACACCTTC.

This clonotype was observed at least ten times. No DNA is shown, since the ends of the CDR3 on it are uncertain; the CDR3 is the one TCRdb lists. CDR3 sequence: CSASFQVSGELFF. This rearrangement joins TRBV20-1 to TRBJ2-2. In germline, CDR1 is DFQATT, CDR2 SNEGSKA (reference sequence). The CDR3 region is 13 residues in length, termini included.

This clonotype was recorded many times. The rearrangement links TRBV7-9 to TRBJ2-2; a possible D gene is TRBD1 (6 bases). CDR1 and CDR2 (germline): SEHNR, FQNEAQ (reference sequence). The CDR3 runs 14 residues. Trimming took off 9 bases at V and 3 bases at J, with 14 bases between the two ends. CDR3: CASTRGTDTGELFF. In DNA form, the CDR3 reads TGTGCCAGTACCAGGGGTACTGACACCGGGGAGCTGTTTTTT.

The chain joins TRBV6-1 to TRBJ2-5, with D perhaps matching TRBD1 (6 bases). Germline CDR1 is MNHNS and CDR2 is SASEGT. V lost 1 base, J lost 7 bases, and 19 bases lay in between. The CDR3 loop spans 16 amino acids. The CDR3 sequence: CASSEGAVAGAVTQYF. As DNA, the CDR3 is TGTGCCAGCAGTGAAGGTGCGGTGGCAGGGGCGGTGACCCAGTACTTC.

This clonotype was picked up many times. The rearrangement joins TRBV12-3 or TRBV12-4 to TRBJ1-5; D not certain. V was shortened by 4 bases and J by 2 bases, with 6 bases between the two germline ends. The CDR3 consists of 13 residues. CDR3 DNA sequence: TGTGCCAGCAGTTGGGAGGGCAATCAGCCCCAGCATTTT. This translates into CASSWEGNQPQHF.

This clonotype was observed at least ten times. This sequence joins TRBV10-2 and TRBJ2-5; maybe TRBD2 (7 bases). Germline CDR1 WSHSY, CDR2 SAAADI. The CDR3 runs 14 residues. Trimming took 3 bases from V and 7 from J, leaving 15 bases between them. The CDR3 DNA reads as TGCGCCAGCAGTGATTTTGCGGGGGCAGGGACCCAGTACTTC. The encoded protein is CASSDFAGAGTQYF.

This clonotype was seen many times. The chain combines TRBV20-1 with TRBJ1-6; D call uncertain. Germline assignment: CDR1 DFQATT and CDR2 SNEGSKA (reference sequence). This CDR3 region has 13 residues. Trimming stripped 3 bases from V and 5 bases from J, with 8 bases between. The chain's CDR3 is CSARSLNNSPLHF. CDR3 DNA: TGCAGTGCTAGGTCCTTAAATAATTCACCCCTCCACTTT.

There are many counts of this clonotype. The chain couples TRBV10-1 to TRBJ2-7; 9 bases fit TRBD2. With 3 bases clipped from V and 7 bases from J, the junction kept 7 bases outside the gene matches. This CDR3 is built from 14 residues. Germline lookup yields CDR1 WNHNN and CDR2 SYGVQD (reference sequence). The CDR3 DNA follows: TGCGCCAGCAGTGAATTAGCGGGAGTGGGGGAGCAGTACTTC. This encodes CASSELAGVGEQYF.

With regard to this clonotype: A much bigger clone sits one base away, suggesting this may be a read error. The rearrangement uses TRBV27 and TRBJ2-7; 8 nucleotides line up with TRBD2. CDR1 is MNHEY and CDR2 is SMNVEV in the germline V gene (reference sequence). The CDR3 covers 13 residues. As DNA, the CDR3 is TGTGCCAGCAGTCGGGAGGGTGTCAACGAGCAGTGCTTC. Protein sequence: CASSREGVNEQCF.

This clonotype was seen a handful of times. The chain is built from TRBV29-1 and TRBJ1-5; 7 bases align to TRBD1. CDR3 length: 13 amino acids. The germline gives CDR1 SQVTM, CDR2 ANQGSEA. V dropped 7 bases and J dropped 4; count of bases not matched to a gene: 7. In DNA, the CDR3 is TGCAGCGAAAGGCAACAGGGGAATCAGCCCCAGCATTTT. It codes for CSERQQGNQPQHF.

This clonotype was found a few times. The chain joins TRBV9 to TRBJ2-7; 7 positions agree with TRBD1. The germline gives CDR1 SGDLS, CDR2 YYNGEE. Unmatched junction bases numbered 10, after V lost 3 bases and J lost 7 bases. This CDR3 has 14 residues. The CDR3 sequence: CASSAGTATREQYF. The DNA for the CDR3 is TGTGCCAGCAGCGCTGGGACAGCTACGAGGGAGCAGTACTTC. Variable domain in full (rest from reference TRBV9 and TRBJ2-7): DSGVTQTPKHLITATGQRVTLRCSPRSGDLSVYWYQQSLDQGLQFLIQYYNGEERAKGNILERFSAQQFPDLHSELNLSSLELGDSALYFCASSAGTATREQYFGPGTRLTVT.

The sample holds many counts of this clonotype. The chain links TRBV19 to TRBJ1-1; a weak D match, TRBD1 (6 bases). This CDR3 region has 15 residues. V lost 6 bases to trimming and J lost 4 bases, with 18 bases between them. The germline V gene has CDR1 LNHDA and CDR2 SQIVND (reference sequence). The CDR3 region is CASRTIPGTSTEAFF. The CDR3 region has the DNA TGTGCCAGTAGAACCATACCCGGGACATCCACTGAAGCTTTCTTT.

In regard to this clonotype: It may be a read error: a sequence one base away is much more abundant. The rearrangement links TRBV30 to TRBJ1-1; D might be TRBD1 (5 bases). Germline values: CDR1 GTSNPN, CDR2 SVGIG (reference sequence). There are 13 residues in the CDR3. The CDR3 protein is CTWSLREYTEAFF. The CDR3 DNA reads TGTACCTGGAGCCTCAGGGAGTACACTGAAGCTTTCTTT. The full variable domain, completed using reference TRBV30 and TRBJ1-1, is SQTIHQWPATLVQPVGSPLSLECTVEGTSNPNLYWYRQAAGRGLQLLFYSVGIGQISSEVPQNLSASRPQDRQFILSSKKLLLSDSGFYLCTWSLREYTEAFFGQGTRLTVV.

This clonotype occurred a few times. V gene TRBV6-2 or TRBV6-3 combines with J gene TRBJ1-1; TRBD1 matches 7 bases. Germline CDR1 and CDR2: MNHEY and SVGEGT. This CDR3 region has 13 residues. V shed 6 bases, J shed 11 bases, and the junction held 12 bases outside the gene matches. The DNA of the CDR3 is TGTGCCAGCAGGCCGGGACAGTTTTTCGAGGCTTTCTTT. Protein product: CASRPGQFFEAFF.

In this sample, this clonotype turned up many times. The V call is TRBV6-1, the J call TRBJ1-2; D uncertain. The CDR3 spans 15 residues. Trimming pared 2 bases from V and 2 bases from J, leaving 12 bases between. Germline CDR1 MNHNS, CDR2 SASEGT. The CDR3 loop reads CASSEYFGQNYGYTF. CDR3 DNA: TGTGCCAGCAGTGAATATTTTGGCCAAAACTATGGCTACACCTTC.

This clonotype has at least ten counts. The CDR3 nucleotides are TGTGCCAGCTGTCTTATAGGCGGGGACGGCTACACCTTC. It encodes CASCLIGGDGYTF. The chain carries TRBV6-1 and TRBJ1-2; D is possibly TRBD1 (5 bases). Germline lookup yields CDR1 MNHNS and CDR2 SASEGT. Deletions cut 8 bases from V and 8 bases from J, with 18 bases between. This CDR3 contains 13 residues.

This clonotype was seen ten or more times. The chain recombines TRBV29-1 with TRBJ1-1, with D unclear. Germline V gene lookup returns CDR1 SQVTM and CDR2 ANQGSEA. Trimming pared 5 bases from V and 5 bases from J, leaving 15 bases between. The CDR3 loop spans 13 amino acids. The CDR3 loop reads CSVLLGRGTEAFF. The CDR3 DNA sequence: TGCAGCGTTCTCTTAGGTCGGGGAACTGAAGCTTTCTTT.

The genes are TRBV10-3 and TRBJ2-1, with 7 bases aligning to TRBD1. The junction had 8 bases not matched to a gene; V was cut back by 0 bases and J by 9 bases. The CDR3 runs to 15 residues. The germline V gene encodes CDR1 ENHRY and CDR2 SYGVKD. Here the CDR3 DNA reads TGTGCCATCAGTGAGTCGACGACAGGACAGGTTGAGCAGTTCTTC. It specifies CAISESTTGQVEQFF.